Shown below are 31 T cell receptor beta chains from a single sample sequenced in a study of blood T cells in healthy people across ages. A second PCR of roughly 7 to 11 cycles used a sample-barcoded 5' primer and a J-beta primer mix. Each CDR3 protein gets one entry after TCRdb re-called the 5' RACE reads with MiXCR. The sample contains approximately 760,000 distinct CDR3 sequences, around a quarter of which appear only once. This sample was shared with a second study, whose subject was T cells of mothers and their children.

The sequenced material came from blood. The receptor set was obtained from a boy aged 5-17 years in good health.

The J gene is TRBJ2-1, the V gene TRBV20-1, with 11 bases that match TRBD2. Germline V gene data show CDR1 as DFQATT and CDR2 as SNEGSKA (reference sequence). The CDR3 is 15 amino acids. Trimming took 3 bases from V and 5 from J; bases not matched to a gene: 6. The CDR3, as DNA: TGCAGTGCTAGCCCGACTAGCGGGGTTAACAATGAGCAGTTCTTC. It codes for CSASPTSGVNNEQFF.

This clonotype was detected only a few times. The chain carries TRBV7-2 and TRBJ2-7; no clear D gene. The CDR3 is 14 amino acids. V was pared by 1 base and J by 4 bases, with 11 bases between. Per the germline V gene, CDR1 is SGHTA and CDR2 is FQGNSA. CDR3 bases: TGTGCCAGCAGCTTAGGTCTGCCCGAATACGAGCAGTACTTC. Protein: CASSLGLPEYEQYF.

The chain carries TRBV29-1 and TRBJ2-5; 9 positions match TRBD2. V dropped 4 bases and J dropped 0; count of bases not matched to a gene: 18. Germline V gives CDR1 SQVTM, CDR2 ANQGSEA. This CDR3 has 19 amino acids. CDR3 region: CSVVLREGLAGQYQETQYF. For the CDR3, the DNA is TGCAGCGTTGTTCTAAGGGAAGGGCTAGCGGGACAGTACCAAGAGACCCAGTACTTC.

The chain joins TRBV5-5 to TRBJ2-7, with D possibly matching TRBD2 (6 bases). CDR3 length: 13 amino acids. Germline V gives CDR1 SGHKS, CDR2 YYEKEE (reference sequence). The V end was cut by 3 bases, the J end by 1 base, with 8 bases between. The CDR3 region has the DNA TGTGCCAGCAGCTGGCGGGAATCCTACGAGCAGTACTTC. It is translated as CASSWRESYEQYF.

This clonotype has more than one count but fewer than ten. The chain carries TRBV29-1 and TRBJ2-1, with 8 positions matching TRBD1. Per germline, CDR1 SQVTM and CDR2 ANQGSEA. The V and J ends lost 6 bases and 8 bases, in that order; junction bases with no gene match: 6. The CDR3 length is 12 residues. CDR3 loop: CSVVQGVYEQFF. For the CDR3, the DNA is TGCAGCGTAGTACAGGGGGTCTATGAGCAGTTCTTC.

Only a few counts were recorded for this clonotype. The chain uses TRBV20-1 and TRBJ2-7; 10 bases align to TRBD1. Looked up from germline, CDR1 is DFQATT and CDR2 is SNEGSKA (reference sequence). This CDR3 region has 17 residues. V trimming: 2 bases; J trimming: 4 bases; junction bases outside the gene matches: 14. The CDR3 loop reads CSARNPSGQGDQYEQYF. CDR3 nucleotide sequence: TGCAGTGCTAGAAACCCAAGCGGACAGGGGGACCAATACGAGCAGTACTTC.

This clonotype was observed a few times. This chain connects TRBV4-1 to TRBJ2-7, with 12 bases that match TRBD2. Germline V gene data show CDR1 as MGHRA and CDR2 as YSYEKL. Losses at the gene ends were 1 base for V and 3 bases for J; bases not matched to a gene: 7. The CDR3 loop spans 17 amino acids. CDR3 loop: CASSQATLAGGIYEQYF. The CDR3 DNA reads TGCGCCAGCAGCCAAGCTACACTAGCGGGGGGAATCTACGAGCAGTACTTC.

This clonotype turned up a few times. The gene calls are TRBV29-1 and TRBJ2-1, with D unresolved. V lost 5 bases and J lost 9, with 20 bases in between. Germline V gives CDR1 SQVTM, CDR2 ANQGSEA. The CDR3 is 14 residues long. CDR3 in DNA: TGCAGCGTTCGCCCTGTATTGGCTGTAGGTGAGCAGTTCTTC. It specifies CSVRPVLAVGEQFF.

V usage is TRBV28 and J usage is TRBJ2-6; D tentatively reads TRBD1 or TRBD2 (5 bases each). Trimming took off 4 bases at V and 0 bases at J, with 10 bases between the two ends. The V gene's germline CDR1 is MDHEN and CDR2 SYDVKM. The length of the CDR3 is 16 residues. The DNA for the CDR3 is TGTGCCAGCAGTTGGGACCCAACCTCTGGGGCCAACGTCCTGACTTTC. Its protein product is CASSWDPTSGANVLTF.

A single count supports this clonotype. The chain has TRBV4-1 and TRBJ2-7; 9 bases are a match to TRBD2. The end of the DNA fits TRBJ2-1 better, so the J call may be wrong. The CDR3 extends over 16 amino acids. CDR1 is MGHRA, CDR2 YSYEKL, per germline. As DNA, the CDR3 is TGCGCCAGCAGCCGACTGACTAGCGGCGCATGGAATGAGCAGTTCTTC. Its protein is CASSRLTSGAWNEQFF.

Only a few counts were recorded for this clonotype. The chain links TRBV7-9 to TRBJ1-1; 8 nucleotides agree with TRBD1. The CDR3 runs to 15 residues. Germline V lookup: CDR1 SEHNR, CDR2 FQNEAQ (reference sequence). The V and J ends lost 3 bases and 1 base, in that order; junction bases with no gene match: 4. In DNA form, the CDR3 reads TGTGCCAGCAGCTTTGGACAGGGCTGGAACACTGAAGCTTTCTTT. It codes for CASSFGQGWNTEAFF.

This clonotype was seen more than once but under ten times. The genes are TRBV7-2 and TRBJ2-5; D uncertain. The CDR3 length is 14 residues. Looked up from germline, CDR1 is SGHTA and CDR2 is FQGNSA. V was trimmed by 1 base and J by 3 bases, leaving 9 bases between them. The CDR3 DNA reads TGTGCCAGCAGCTTAGTAGTGTTCGAAGAGACCCAGTACTTC. Translated, it gives CASSLVVFEETQYF. Combining the CDR3 with reference TRBV7-2 and TRBJ2-5 gives the whole variable domain GAGVSQSPSNKVTEKGKDVELRCDPISGHTALYWYRQSLGQGLEFLIYFQGNSAPDKSGLPSDRFSAERTGGSVSTLTIQRTQQEDSAVYLCASSLVVFEETQYFGPGTRLLVL.

This sequence joins TRBV6-5 and TRBJ1-6; TRBD1 is a possible D gene (6 bases). V was trimmed by 6 bases and J by 12 bases, leaving 24 bases between them. The CDR3 has 16 residues. Per the germline V gene, CDR1 is MNHEY and CDR2 is SVGAGI. CDR3 sequence (DNA): TGTGCCAGCAGATCACTCTCACAGGGAGTAACGGAACCCCTCCACTTT. Translated: CASRSLSQGVTEPLHF.

This clonotype occurred a few times. The CDR3 DNA sequence: TGTGCCAGCAGTTTTCAGGACACCTCCTGGGGTGAGCAGTTCTTC. Encoded protein: CASSFQDTSWGEQFF. The V and J genes are TRBV12-3 or TRBV12-4 and TRBJ2-1; weak D call: TRBD1 (5 bases). V was trimmed by 3 bases and J by 9 bases, leaving 18 bases between them. CDR3 length equals 15 residues.

This clonotype came up once. J is TRBJ2-5 and V is TRBV20-1, with D possibly TRBD2 on 5 matching bases. Near its end, the DNA agrees better with TRBJ2-7, so the J call may be wrong. From germline, CDR1 is DFQATT and CDR2 SNEGSKA (reference sequence). The CDR3 is 14 residues long. The CDR3 loop is CSARDILVHYEQYF. In DNA form, the CDR3 reads TGCAGTGCTAGAGATATACTAGTGCACTACGAGCAGTACTTC.

This clonotype has just a few counts. The chain uses TRBV29-1 and TRBJ2-3; 13 bases align to TRBD2. This CDR3 is built from 14 residues. The junction had 5 bases not matched to a gene; V was cut back by 6 bases and J by 5 bases. The germline V gene has CDR1 SQVTM and CDR2 ANQGSEA. The CDR3 here is CSVVGLAGVDTQYF. The CDR3 region has the DNA TGCAGCGTCGTCGGACTAGCGGGAGTAGATACGCAGTATTTT.

The V gene is TRBV7-2, the J gene TRBJ2-1, with TRBD2 matching over 12 bases. The V gene end was trimmed by 4 bases and the J gene end by 8 bases; junction bases not matched to a gene: 6. The CDR3 loop spans 15 amino acids. CDR1 and CDR2 (germline): SGHTA, FQGNSA. CDR3 sequence reads: CASSSSGGDYDEQFF. In nucleotides, the CDR3 is TGTGCCAGCAGCTCTAGCGGGGGGGATTACGATGAGCAGTTCTTC.

The chain has TRBV7-2 and TRBJ2-5; TRBD1 matches at 7 bases. Losses at the gene ends were 0 bases for V and 5 bases for J; bases not matched to a gene: 6. Germline CDR1 SGHTA, CDR2 FQGNSA. CDR3 length: 15 residues. The CDR3, as DNA: TGTGCCAGCAGCTTAGCCCCTAGCAGGGGGGAGACCCAGTACTTC. Translation: CASSLAPSRGETQYF.

In this sample, this clonotype turned up a few times. This chain links TRBV5-1 with TRBJ2-1; D call uncertain. Germline CDR1 and CDR2: SGHRS and YFSETQ. The V end lost 4 bases, the J end lost 7 bases, and 12 bases lay between the germline ends. CDR3 length: 13 residues. CDR3 sequence reads: CASSLTVANEQFF. The CDR3 DNA reads as TGCGCCAGCAGCCTCACAGTTGCAAATGAGCAGTTCTTC.

The rearrangement uses TRBV7-2 and TRBJ2-1; unclear D gene. The CDR3 runs to 15 residues. CDR1 SGHTA and CDR2 FQGNSA come from the germline V gene. Trimming shortened V by 1 base and J by 8 bases, and 15 bases separated the two germline ends. The CDR3 DNA follows: TGTGCCAGCAGCTTAGGGCGATTACGGGTGGATGAGCAGTTCTTC. Residues: CASSLGRLRVDEQFF.

In DNA form, the CDR3 reads TGCGCCAGCAGCCAAGCCCCCTCATCCTACGAGCAGTACTTC. This translates into CASSQAPSSYEQYF. The chain combines TRBV4-1 with TRBJ2-5; D gene ambiguous. The end of the DNA aligns better with TRBJ2-7, so the J call may be wrong. The germline CDR1 and CDR2 sequences are MGHRA and YSYEKL. This CDR3 has 14 amino acids.

The rearrangement links TRBV2 to TRBJ1-1; D gene unclear. CDR1 and CDR2 from the germline V gene are SNHLY and FYNNEI. The CDR3 contains 15 residues. With 10 bases removed from V and 3 bases from J, the gap between germline ends came to 21 bases. CDR3 amino acids: CATRWSPNGDTEAFF. DNA for the CDR3: TGTGCCACCCGATGGTCCCCGAATGGGGACACTGAAGCTTTCTTT. The whole variable domain, filled in from reference TRBV2 and TRBJ1-1, reads EPEVTQTPSHQVTQMGQEVILRCVPISNHLYFYWYRQILGQKVEFLVSFYNNEISEKSEIFDDQFSVERPDGSNFTLKIRSTKLEDSAMYFCATRWSPNGDTEAFFGQGTRLTVV.

In this sample, this clonotype turned up a few times. CDR3 loop: CASSQGGGNEKLFF. The CDR3 DNA sequence: TGTGCCAGCAGCCAAGGTGGGGGGAATGAAAAACTGTTTTTT. The V and J genes are TRBV4-2 and TRBJ1-4, with a possible D match to TRBD1 (5 bases). Trimming removed 1 base at V and 5 bases at J, with 8 bases between. This CDR3 is built from 14 residues. Looked up from germline, CDR1 is LGHNA and CDR2 is YNFKEQ.

V gene TRBV7-9 combines with J gene TRBJ2-7; 8 positions agree with TRBD1. The CDR3 has 17 amino acids. Trimming at V came to 4 bases and at J to 2 bases, leaving 13 bases not matched to a gene. CDR1 SEHNR and CDR2 FQNEAQ come from the germline V gene (reference sequence). CDR3 sequence: CASSSINPTDRAYEQYF. Here the CDR3 DNA reads TGTGCCAGCAGCTCAATAAACCCAACGGACAGGGCCTACGAGCAGTACTTC.

The CDR3: CACRGNEQFF. The CDR3 nucleotides read TGTGCCTGTAGGGGAAATGAGCAGTTCTTC. The chain is built from TRBV12-3 or TRBV12-4 and TRBJ2-1; possibly TRBD1 for D (5 bases). The CDR3 has 10 residues. Trimming took off 11 bases at V and 7 bases at J, with 9 bases between the two ends.

The rearrangement joins TRBV5-1 to TRBJ2-2; TRBD2 might be the D (6 bases). V lost 7 bases and J lost 2, with 9 bases in between. The germline V gene has CDR1 SGHRS and CDR2 YFSETQ. The CDR3 is 13 amino acids. DNA of the CDR3: TGCGCCAGCCAGGGACTCAACACCGGGGAGCTGTTTTTT. Translating gives CASQGLNTGELFF.

The V and J genes are TRBV12-5 and TRBJ1-1; D not resolved. Trimming shortened V by 6 bases and J by 5 bases, and 4 bases separated the two germline ends. The CDR3 covers 10 residues. Germline lookup yields CDR1 LGHNT and CDR2 FRNRAP. CDR3 in amino acids: CASGETEAFF. The CDR3 DNA follows: TGTGCTAGTGGGGAAACTGAAGCTTTCTTT.

Only one count was recorded for this clonotype. The chain employs TRBV7-9 and TRBJ2-7; D remains ambiguous. The CDR3 extends over 14 amino acids. The V and J ends lost 3 bases and 7 bases respectively, with 16 bases between them. CDR1 and CDR2 (germline): SEHNR, FQNEAQ (reference sequence). CDR3 amino acids: CASSFSLTTLEQYF. In DNA form, the CDR3 reads TGTGCCAGCAGCTTCTCGCTAACCACATTGGAGCAGTACTTC.

The chain links TRBV5-8 to TRBJ2-1; D is undetermined. CDR3 length: 15 residues. Trimming removed 6 bases from V and 1 base from J, with 14 bases in between. Germline V gives CDR1 SGHTS, CDR2 YDEGEE. CDR3 DNA: TGTGCCAGCACCCTACCCTCCTGGTCCTACAATGAGCAGTTCTTC. It encodes CASTLPSWSYNEQFF.

This clonotype was seen just once. CDR3 coding DNA: TGCGCCAGCAGCCTTTACAGGGGAGCGGGACTAGCGGGAGGTGAGCAGTTCTTC. Its translation is CASSLYRGAGLAGGEQFF. V usage is TRBV5-1 and J usage is TRBJ2-1; the match to TRBD2 covers 15 bases. The CDR3 totals 18 residues. V lost 4 bases to trimming and J lost 9 bases; unmatched junction nucleotides: 14. Germline V gene lookup returns CDR1 SGHRS and CDR2 YFSETQ.

This clonotype was recorded a few times. The V and J genes are TRBV20-1 and TRBJ2-2, with 8 bases lining up with TRBD1. The junction had 4 bases not matched to a gene; V was cut back by 4 bases and J by 3 bases. CDR3 length: 14 amino acids. The V gene's germline CDR1 is DFQATT and CDR2 SNEGSKA (reference sequence). CDR3 in DNA: TGCAGTGCTATAGGACAGGGAGACACCGGGGAGCTGTTTTTT. It codes for CSAIGQGDTGELFF.